This T cell receptor beta chain is drawn from a study of T-cell memory formation after mild COVID-19. Overall study context: Clustering of TCRs was largely donor specific.

Study-level findings and limits: Contracting clones from day 15 to 85 showed balanced CD4/CD8; later expanders favored CD4+. There was no confirmation that second-wave clones peaking on day 37 were SARS-CoV-2 specific.

This clonotype has more than one count but fewer than ten. Its antigen remains unknown. The V gene's germline CDR1 is MNHNY and CDR2 SVGAGI (reference sequence). The CDR3 sequence is 16 residues long. V lost 6 bases, J lost 6 bases, and 11 bases stayed unmatched. Libraries for TCRalpha and TCRbeta carried sample barcodes and unique molecular identifiers via 5'RACE. TCRdb fed the 5' RACE reads into MiXCR, producing one record per CDR3 protein. The sample carries approximately 150,000 distinct CDR3 sequences, 13% recorded once. This TCR came from a man aged 18 to 30 who had mild COVID-19 (a few samples of this study predate the infection). Cell type and time point are not known. The sample consisted of PBMCs or a T cell subset sorted from them (not recorded which). The chain joins TRBV6-6 to TRBJ1-5; 10 bases line up with TRBD1. CDR3 loop: CASSKSPGQGSQPQHF. CDR3 nucleotides: TGTGCCAGCAGCAAATCGCCGGGACAGGGGAGTCAGCCCCAGCATTTT.